This TCR beta chain appears in the sequencing data of a study of CD8+ T cells in alopecia areata. About the research overall: Affected scalp percentage set treated patients' severity scores.

The sequencing template was cDNA reverse transcribed from extracted RNA. Measured with immunoSEQ multiplex PCR; TCRdb has only the in-frame clones, and not every one. This table holds approximately 200,000 clones, roughly three fifths found once. In regard to this clone: Antigen unknown.

The treatment here: oral pan-JAK inhibitor, 5-10 mg twice daily. Alopecia areata patients provided lesional scalp punch biopsies and peripheral blood, both collected for the study. From PBMCs, CD4+ and CD8+ T cells were sorted. CDR1 and CDR2 from the germline V gene are SGHRS and YFSETQ. The CDR3 covers 14 residues. Trimming took off 2 bases at V and 5 bases at J, with 10 bases between the two ends. Study outcomes and limitations: In lesional scalp, particularly from alopecia totalis/universalis, clonality was higher than in normal scalp.

The sequencing here drew on CD4+ T cells sorted from blood, taken at week 4, from a patient treated with tofacitinib. The rearrangement joins TRBV5-1 to TRBJ2-2; either TRBD1 or TRBD2 may supply D (6 bases each). The TCR was taken from a human donor with alopecia areata. The CDR3 region is CASSFGGPTGELFF. The CDR3, as DNA: TGCGCCAGCAGCTTCGGGGGCCCTACCGGGGAGCTGTTTTTT.